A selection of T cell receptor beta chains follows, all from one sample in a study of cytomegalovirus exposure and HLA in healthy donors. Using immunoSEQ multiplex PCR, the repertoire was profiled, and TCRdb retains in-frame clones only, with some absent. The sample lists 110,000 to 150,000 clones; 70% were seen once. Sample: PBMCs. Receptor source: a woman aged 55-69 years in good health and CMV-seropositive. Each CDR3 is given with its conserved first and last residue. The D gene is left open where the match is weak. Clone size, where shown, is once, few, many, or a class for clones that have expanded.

cdr3_aa: CASSDPSGRDTQYF
cdr3_nt: TGTGCCAGCAGTGATCCTAGCGGGAGAGATACGCAGTATTTT
d_call: TRBD2
clone_size: .
v_call: TRBV6-1
j_call: TRBJ2-3

cdr3_aa: CASSAEGVNIQYF
cdr3_nt: TGTGCCAGCAGCGCGGAAGGGGTAAACATTCAGTACTTC
d_call: .
clone_size: .
v_call: TRBV2
j_call: TRBJ2-4

cdr3_aa: CASSLGISGTYNEQFF
cdr3_nt: TGCGCCAGCAGCTTGGGGATTAGCGGCACCTACAATGAGCAGTTCTTC
d_call: .
clone_size: .
v_call: TRBV5-1
j_call: TRBJ2-1

cdr3_aa: CASSQNSYEQYF
cdr3_nt: TGTGCCAGCAGCCAGAACTCCTACGAGCAGTACTTC
d_call: .
clone_size: .
v_call: TRBV6-5
j_call: TRBJ2-7

cdr3_aa: CASSLGQGHQPQHF
cdr3_nt: TGTGCCAGCAGTTTGGGACAGGGACATCAGCCCCAGCATTTT
d_call: TRBD1
clone_size: .
v_call: TRBV28
j_call: TRBJ1-5

cdr3_aa: CASSNQGNNEQFF
cdr3_nt: TGCGCCAGCAGCAATCAGGGTAACAATGAGCAGTTCTTC
d_call: .
clone_size: once
v_call: TRBV5-1
j_call: TRBJ2-1

cdr3_aa: CASSLAEDTGELFF
cdr3_nt: TGTGCCAGTAGTCTAGCAGAGGACACCGGGGAGCTGTTTTTT
d_call: .
clone_size: .
v_call: TRBV19
j_call: TRBJ2-2

cdr3_aa: CASAPPGTGAQHF
cdr3_nt: TGTGCTAGTGCCCCTCCGGGGACAGGGGCCCAGCATTTT
d_call: TRBD1
clone_size: .
v_call: TRBV12-5
j_call: TRBJ1-5

cdr3_aa: CASSSLNGGANEKLFF
cdr3_nt: TGTGCCAGCAGCTCCCTGAATGGCGGGGCTAATGAAAAACTGTTTTTT
d_call: .
clone_size: .
v_call: TRBV7-9
j_call: TRBJ1-4

cdr3_aa: CASSRAGENTGELFF
cdr3_nt: TGTGCCAGCAGCCGAGCGGGAGAGAACACCGGGGAGCTGTTTTTT
d_call: TRBD2
clone_size: .
v_call: TRBV7-8
j_call: TRBJ2-2

cdr3_aa: CASSQDGTANTEAFF
cdr3_nt: TGTGCCAGCAGCCAAGATGGGACAGCCAACACTGAAGCTTTCTTT
d_call: TRBD1
clone_size: .
v_call: TRBV4-2
j_call: TRBJ1-1

cdr3_aa: CASTNSLLAGGNEQFF
cdr3_nt: TGTGCCAGTACCAATTCCCTCCTAGCGGGAGGGAATGAGCAGTTCTTC
d_call: TRBD2
clone_size: .
v_call: TRBV19
j_call: TRBJ2-1

cdr3_aa: CASSLGGGQPQHF
cdr3_nt: TGTGCCAGCAGCTTGGGTGGGGGGCAGCCCCAGCATTTT
d_call: .
clone_size: .
v_call: TRBV5-4
j_call: TRBJ1-5

cdr3_aa: CASSLGGVGNNEQFF
cdr3_nt: TGCGCCAGCAGCTTGGGGGGAGTGGGGAACAATGAGCAGTTCTTC
d_call: .
clone_size: .
v_call: TRBV5-1
j_call: TRBJ2-1

cdr3_aa: CASGREGPGEKLFF
cdr3_nt: TGTGCCAGCGGCCGGGAGGGGCCAGGGGAAAAACTGTTTTTT
d_call: .
clone_size: .
v_call: TRBV7-9
j_call: TRBJ1-4

cdr3_aa: CASSLAGRGQGTEAFF
cdr3_nt: TGTGCCAGCAGCTTAGCCGGCAGGGGGCAGGGCACTGAAGCTTTCTTT
d_call: TRBD1
clone_size: .
v_call: TRBV7-9
j_call: TRBJ1-1

cdr3_aa: CASSLEVRSKADTQYF
cdr3_nt: TGTGCCAGCAGCTTAGAAGTTCGTAGCAAGGCAGATACGCAGTATTTT
d_call: .
clone_size: .
v_call: TRBV11-2
j_call: TRBJ2-3

cdr3_aa: CASSLAPGTGGYQPQHF
cdr3_nt: TGTGCCAGCAGTTTAGCCCCGGGGACAGGGGGGTACCAGCCCCAGCATTTT
d_call: TRBD1
clone_size: .
v_call: TRBV28
j_call: TRBJ1-5

cdr3_aa: CASSPQRTQGGELFF
cdr3_nt: TGTGCCAGCTCACCACAGAGGACACAAGGCGGGGAGCTGTTTTTT
d_call: .
clone_size: .
v_call: TRBV18
j_call: TRBJ2-2

cdr3_aa: CASSLAVNTEAFF
cdr3_nt: TGTGCCAGCAGTTTGGCCGTTAACACTGAAGCTTTCTTT
d_call: .
clone_size: .
v_call: TRBV28
j_call: TRBJ1-1

cdr3_aa: CASSLEWEATNEQFF
cdr3_nt: TGTGCCAGCAGCCTTGAGTGGGAGGCCACCAATGAGCAGTTCTTC
d_call: .
clone_size: .
v_call: TRBV9
j_call: TRBJ2-1

cdr3_aa: CASSIPSLSGSTGNQPQHF
cdr3_nt: TGTGCCAGTAGTATCCCCTCCCTCTCCGGGTCAACGGGCAATCAGCCCCAGCATTTT
d_call: .
clone_size: .
v_call: TRBV19
j_call: TRBJ1-5

cdr3_aa: CASSIGGRDSSPQHF
cdr3_nt: TGTGCCAGTAGTATAGGCGGACGGGATTCGAGCCCCCAGCATTTT
d_call: .
clone_size: .
v_call: TRBV19
j_call: TRBJ1-5

cdr3_aa: CASRTTNQYEQYF
cdr3_nt: TGTGCCAGCAGAACGACTAACCAATACGAGCAGTACTTC
d_call: .
clone_size: .
v_call: TRBV27
j_call: TRBJ2-7

cdr3_aa: CAVGNYGLAGNEQFF
cdr3_nt: TGTGCCGTAGGGAATTACGGACTAGCGGGCAATGAGCAGTTCTTC
d_call: TRBD2
clone_size: .
v_call: TRBV27
j_call: TRBJ2-1

cdr3_aa: CATSRGDQETQYF
cdr3_nt: TGTGCCACCAGCAGAGGAGATCAAGAGACCCAGTACTTC
d_call: .
clone_size: .
v_call: TRBV15
j_call: TRBJ2-5

cdr3_aa: CASSFGQGTDTQYF
cdr3_nt: TGCGCCAGCAGTTTCGGACAGGGGACAGATACGCAGTATTTT
d_call: TRBD1
clone_size: .
v_call: TRBV5-1
j_call: TRBJ2-3

cdr3_aa: CSTYRGIGYTF
cdr3_nt: TGCAGCACATACAGGGGAATCGGCTACACCTTC
d_call: TRBD1
clone_size: .
v_call: TRBV20-1
j_call: TRBJ1-2

cdr3_aa: CASSFRAAGGRNTGELFF
cdr3_nt: TGTGCCAGCAGCTTTCGGGCCGCGGGAGGGCGGAACACCGGGGAGCTGTTTTTT
d_call: TRBD2
clone_size: once
v_call: TRBV7-9
j_call: TRBJ2-2

cdr3_aa: CASSGGLAGYNEQFF
cdr3_nt: TGTGCCAGCAGCGGGGGACTAGCGGGATACAATGAGCAGTTCTTC
d_call: TRBD2
clone_size: .
v_call: TRBV6-1
j_call: TRBJ2-1

cdr3_aa: CANSGTGTNTEAFF
cdr3_nt: TGTGCCAACAGTGGGACAGGAACGAACACTGAAGCTTTCTTT
d_call: TRBD1
clone_size: .
v_call: TRBV2
j_call: TRBJ1-1

cdr3_aa: CASSPERSSGANVLTF
cdr3_nt: TGTGCCAGCTCACCAGAGAGGAGCTCTGGGGCCAACGTCCTGACTTTC
d_call: .
clone_size: few
v_call: TRBV18
j_call: TRBJ2-6

cdr3_aa: CAISAGGPNTGELFF
cdr3_nt: TGTGCCATCAGCGCCGGGGGACCGAACACCGGGGAGCTGTTTTTT
d_call: .
clone_size: .
v_call: TRBV10-3
j_call: TRBJ2-2

cdr3_aa: CASSVRATDYGYTF
cdr3_nt: TGTGCCAGCAGCGTAAGAGCCACCGACTATGGCTACACCTTC
d_call: .
clone_size: few
v_call: TRBV9
j_call: TRBJ1-2

cdr3_aa: CASSPSLSTGELFF
cdr3_nt: TGTGCCAGCAGCCCCTCTCTTTCCACCGGGGAGCTGTTTTTT
d_call: .
clone_size: .
v_call: TRBV7-9
j_call: TRBJ2-2

cdr3_aa: CAWSRSTGTDTQYF
cdr3_nt: TGTGCCTGGAGTAGGAGCACGGGCACAGATACGCAGTATTTT
d_call: .
clone_size: .
v_call: TRBV30
j_call: TRBJ2-3

cdr3_aa: CASSPGGGLGTEAFF
cdr3_nt: TGTGCCAGCTCTCCCGGTGGGGGCCTTGGGACTGAAGCTTTCTTT
d_call: .
clone_size: .
v_call: TRBV28
j_call: TRBJ1-1

cdr3_aa: CSVAGVDGRERGSTF
cdr3_nt: TGCAGCGTAGCCGGGGTAGACGGTCGGGAAAGAGGATCCACCTTC
d_call: .
clone_size: .
v_call: TRBV29-1
j_call: TRBJ1-2

cdr3_aa: CSVPPTSGSSQETQYF
cdr3_nt: TGCAGCGTCCCTCCCACTAGCGGGAGTAGCCAAGAGACCCAGTACTTC
d_call: TRBD2
clone_size: once
v_call: TRBV29-1
j_call: TRBJ2-5